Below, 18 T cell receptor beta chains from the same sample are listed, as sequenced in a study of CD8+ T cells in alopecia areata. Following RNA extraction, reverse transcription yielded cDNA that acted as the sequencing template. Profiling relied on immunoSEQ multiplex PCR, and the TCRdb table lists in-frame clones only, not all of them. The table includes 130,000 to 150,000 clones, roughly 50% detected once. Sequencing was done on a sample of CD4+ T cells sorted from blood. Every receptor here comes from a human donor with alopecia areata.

Here the CDR3 DNA reads TGTGCCAGCAGTCGGACAGGGGAGAACTATGGCTACACCTTC. Its protein product is CASSRTGENYGYTF. This chain connects TRBV6-6 to TRBJ1-2, with 9 bases identical to TRBD1. The ends lost 5 bases at V and 2 bases at J; junction bases unmatched: 3. The germline CDR1 and CDR2 sequences are MNHNY and SVGAGI (reference sequence). The CDR3 is made up of 14 amino acids.

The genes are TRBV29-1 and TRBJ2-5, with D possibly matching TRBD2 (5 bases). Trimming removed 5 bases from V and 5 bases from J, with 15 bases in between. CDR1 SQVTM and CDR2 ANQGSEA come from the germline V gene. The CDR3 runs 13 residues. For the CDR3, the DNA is TGCAGCGTTTCCGGACTCTTCGGGGAGACCCAGTACTTC. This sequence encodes CSVSGLFGETQYF.

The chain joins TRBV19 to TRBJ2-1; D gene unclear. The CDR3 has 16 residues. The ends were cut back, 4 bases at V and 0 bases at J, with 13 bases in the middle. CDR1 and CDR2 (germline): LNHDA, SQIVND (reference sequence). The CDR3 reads CASSTAYPSSYNEQFF. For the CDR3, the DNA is TGTGCCAGTAGTACCGCCTACCCCAGCTCCTACAATGAGCAGTTCTTC.

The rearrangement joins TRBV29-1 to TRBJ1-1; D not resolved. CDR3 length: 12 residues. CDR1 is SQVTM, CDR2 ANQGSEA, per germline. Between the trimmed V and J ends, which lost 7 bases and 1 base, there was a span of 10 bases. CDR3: CSAHQANTEAFF. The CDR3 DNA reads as TGCAGCGCCCACCAAGCGAACACTGAAGCTTTCTTT.

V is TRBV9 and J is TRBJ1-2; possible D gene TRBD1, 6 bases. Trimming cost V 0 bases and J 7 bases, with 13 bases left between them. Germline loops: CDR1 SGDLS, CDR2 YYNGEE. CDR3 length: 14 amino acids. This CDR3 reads CASSVGGQPGGYTF. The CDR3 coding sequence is TGTGCCAGCAGCGTAGGGGGGCAACCCGGTGGCTACACCTTC.

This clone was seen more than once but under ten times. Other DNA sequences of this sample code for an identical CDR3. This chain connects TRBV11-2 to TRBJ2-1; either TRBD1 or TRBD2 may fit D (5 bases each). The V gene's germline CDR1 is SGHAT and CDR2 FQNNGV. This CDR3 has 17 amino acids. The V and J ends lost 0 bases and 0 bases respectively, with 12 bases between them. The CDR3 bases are TGTGCCAGCAGCTTAGATAGGGGCGGGCGCTCCTACAATGAGCAGTTCTTC. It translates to CASSLDRGGRSYNEQFF.

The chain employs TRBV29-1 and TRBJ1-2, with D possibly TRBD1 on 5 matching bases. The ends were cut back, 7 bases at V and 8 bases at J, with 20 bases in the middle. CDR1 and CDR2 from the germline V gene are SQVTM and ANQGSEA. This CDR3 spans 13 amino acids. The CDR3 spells CSAVGTSSQGYTF. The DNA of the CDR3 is TGCAGCGCCGTCGGGACCTCATCGCAAGGCTACACCTTC.

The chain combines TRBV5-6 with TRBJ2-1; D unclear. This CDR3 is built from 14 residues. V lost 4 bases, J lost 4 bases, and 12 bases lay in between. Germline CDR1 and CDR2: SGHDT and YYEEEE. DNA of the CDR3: TGTGCCAGCAGCCCCATTGGGCCATACAATGAGCAGTTCTTC. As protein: CASSPIGPYNEQFF.

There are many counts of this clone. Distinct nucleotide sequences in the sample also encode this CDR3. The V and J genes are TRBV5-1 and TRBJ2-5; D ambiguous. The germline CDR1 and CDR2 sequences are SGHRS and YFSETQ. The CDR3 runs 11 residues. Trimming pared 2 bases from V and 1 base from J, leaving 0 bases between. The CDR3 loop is CASSFQETQYF. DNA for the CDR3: TGCGCCAGCAGCTTCCAAGAGACCCAGTACTTC.

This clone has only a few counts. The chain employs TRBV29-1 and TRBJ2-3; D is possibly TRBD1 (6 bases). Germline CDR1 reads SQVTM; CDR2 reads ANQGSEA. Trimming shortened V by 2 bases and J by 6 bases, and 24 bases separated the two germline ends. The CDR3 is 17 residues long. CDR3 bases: TGCAGCGTTGAATCCCCCCCCGACAGGCAGATCTCGGATACGCAGTATTTT. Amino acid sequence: CSVESPPDRQISDTQYF.

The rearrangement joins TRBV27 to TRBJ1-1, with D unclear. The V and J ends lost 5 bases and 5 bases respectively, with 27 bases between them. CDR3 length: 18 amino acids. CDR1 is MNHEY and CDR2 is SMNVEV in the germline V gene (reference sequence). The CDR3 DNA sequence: TGTGCCAGCAGTCCGCCGGACGCCCCAAGATCTGGAGGGACTGAAGCTTTCTTT. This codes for CASSPPDAPRSGGTEAFF.

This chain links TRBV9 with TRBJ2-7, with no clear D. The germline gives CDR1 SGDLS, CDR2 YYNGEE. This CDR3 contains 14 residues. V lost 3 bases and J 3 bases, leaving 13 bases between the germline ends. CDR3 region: CASSAYLGDYEQYF. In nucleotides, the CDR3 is TGTGCCAGCAGCGCATACCTCGGCGACTACGAGCAGTACTTC.

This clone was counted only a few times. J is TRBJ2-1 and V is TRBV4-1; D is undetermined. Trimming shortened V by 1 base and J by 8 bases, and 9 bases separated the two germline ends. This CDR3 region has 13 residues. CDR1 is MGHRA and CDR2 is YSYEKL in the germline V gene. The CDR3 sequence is CASSQGVVYEQFF. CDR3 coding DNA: TGCGCCAGCAGCCAAGGAGTTGTTTATGAGCAGTTCTTC.

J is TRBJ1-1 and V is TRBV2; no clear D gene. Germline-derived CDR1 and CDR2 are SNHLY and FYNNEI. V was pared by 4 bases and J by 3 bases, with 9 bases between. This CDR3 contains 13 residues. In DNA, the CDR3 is TGTGCCAGCAGTGTGGAGGCCGACACTGAAGCTTTCTTT. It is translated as CASSVEADTEAFF.

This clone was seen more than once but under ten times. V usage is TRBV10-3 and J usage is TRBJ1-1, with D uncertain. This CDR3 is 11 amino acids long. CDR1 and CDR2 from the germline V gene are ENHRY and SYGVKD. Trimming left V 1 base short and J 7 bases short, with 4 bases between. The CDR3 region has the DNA TGTGCCATCAGTGAGTTGGGTGAAGCTTTCTTT. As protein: CAISELGEAFF.

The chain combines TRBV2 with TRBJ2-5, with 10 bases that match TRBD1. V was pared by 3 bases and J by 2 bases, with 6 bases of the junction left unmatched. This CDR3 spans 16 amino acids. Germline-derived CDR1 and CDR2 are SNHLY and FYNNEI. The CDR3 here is CASSERTGGFQETQYF. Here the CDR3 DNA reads TGTGCCAGCAGTGAGAGGACAGGGGGATTTCAAGAGACCCAGTACTTC.

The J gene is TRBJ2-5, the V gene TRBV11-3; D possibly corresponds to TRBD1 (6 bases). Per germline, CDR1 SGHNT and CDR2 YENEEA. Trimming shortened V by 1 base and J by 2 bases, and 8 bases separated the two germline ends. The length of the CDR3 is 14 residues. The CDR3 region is CASSLGTEQETQYF. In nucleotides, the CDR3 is TGTGCCAGCAGCTTAGGGACAGAGCAAGAGACCCAGTACTTC.

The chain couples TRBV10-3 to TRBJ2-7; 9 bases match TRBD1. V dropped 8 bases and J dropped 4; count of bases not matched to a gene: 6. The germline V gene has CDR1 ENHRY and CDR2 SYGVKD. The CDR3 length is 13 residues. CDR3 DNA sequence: TGTGCCATCGGGCAACAGGGGGCTTACGAGCAGTACTTC. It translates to CAIGQQGAYEQYF.